The 6 T cell receptor beta chains in this list originate from one sample, sequenced in a study of blood T cell repertoires in COVID-19. Assay: immunoSEQ multiplex PCR; the TCRdb copy retains only in-frame clones and omits some. The profile shows tens of thousands of clones, around 90% of them singletons. Input material: peripheral blood. The receptors originated from a human donor with active COVID-19. The donor label of this sample is uncertain.

The chain uses TRBV10-1 and TRBJ1-2; 8 nucleotides align to TRBD1. V was clipped by 0 bases and J by 0 bases; unmatched bases: 12. The CDR3 has 19 residues. The germline CDR1 and CDR2 sequences are WNHNN and SYGVQD (reference sequence). The CDR3 nucleotides read TGCGCCAGCAGTGAGTCGAGGGCGGGACAGGAAACCTCTAACTATGGCTACACCTTC. Encoded protein: CASSESRAGQETSNYGYTF.

The chain carries TRBV5-1 and TRBJ2-7; 8 positions agree with TRBD2. With 6 bases clipped from V and 0 bases from J, the junction kept 5 bases outside the gene matches. Per the germline V gene, CDR1 is SGHRS and CDR2 is YFSETQ. The CDR3 runs 14 residues. CDR3 amino acids: CASTAGGASYEQYF. The CDR3 DNA sequence: TGCGCCAGCACTGCGGGGGGCGCCTCCTACGAGCAGTACTTC. The full variable domain, in which reference TRBV5-1 and TRBJ2-7 provide the parts outside the CDR3, is KAGVTQTPRYLIKTRGQQVTLSCSPISGHRSVSWYQQTPGQGLQFLFEYFSETQRNKGNFPGRFSGRQFSNSRSEMNVSTLELGDSALYLCASTAGGASYEQYFGPGTRLTVT.

The chain uses TRBV3-1 (or the pseudogene TRBV3-2) and TRBJ2-1, with D tentatively TRBD2 (6 bases). The CDR3 contains 16 residues. Germline V gene data show CDR1 as LGHDT and CDR2 as YNNKEL (reference sequence). V was shortened by 0 bases and J by 4 bases, with 13 bases between the two germline ends. CDR3 sequence (DNA): TGTGCCAGCAGCCAAGATCTTGGAGGGGCGTACAATGAGCAGTTCTTC. Protein sequence: CASSQDLGGAYNEQFF.

The chain carries TRBV25-1 and TRBJ2-3; D perhaps matches TRBD2 (5 bases). Trimming took off 5 bases at V and 2 bases at J, with 8 bases between the two ends. Germline CDR1 and CDR2: MGHDK and SYGVNS. This CDR3 has 13 residues. This CDR3 is CASSQGLTDTQYF. CDR3 bases: TGTGCCAGCAGTCAAGGACTCACAGATACGCAGTATTTT.

The chain joins TRBV4-2 to TRBJ1-6; D may be TRBD1 (5 bases). V lost 0 bases, J lost 12 bases, and 9 bases lay in between. CDR3 length: 13 residues. Germline V gene data show CDR1 as LGHNA and CDR2 as YNFKEQ. Here the CDR3 reads CASSQEGGEPLHF. The CDR3 DNA reads TGTGCCAGCAGCCAAGAAGGAGGGGAACCCCTCCACTTT.

The chain recombines TRBV5-1 with TRBJ2-3; unclear D gene. This CDR3 has 15 residues. Deletions cut 0 bases from V and 1 base from J, with 9 bases between. Germline lookup yields CDR1 SGHRS and CDR2 YFSETQ. The CDR3 sequence is CASSLGSLGTDTQYF. As DNA, the CDR3 is TGCGCCAGCAGCTTGGGGTCATTAGGCACAGATACGCAGTATTTT.